A single sample is the source of the 12 T cell receptor beta chains below, sequenced in a study of follicular helper T cells after annual influenza vaccination (dated by TCRdb to 2017 to 2019). In the paper's terms, the time point label means: 2015-2016 season, 7 days after influenza vaccination. Library prep was done by the immunoSEQ multiplex PCR assay. Held by TCRdb, this immuneACCESS table contains in-frame sequences only and omits some clones. Under half of the omission traces to an unresolved V gene where checked; the cause of the rest is unknown. The sample table shows 5,500 to 7,000 clones, and over 75% are seen once. The ten largest clones add up to around 0.75% of the sample. Sequenced material: CXCR5+ CD38- circulating T follicular helper cells from blood, taken 7 days after influenza vaccination. Read against the paper, the sample's cell subset or site label means: circulating Tfh, non-naive CD4+CXCR5+PD-1+ (ICOS+CD38+ or ICOS-CD38-). The receptors originated from an adult who received the influenza vaccine.

The chain combines TRBV6-5 with TRBJ2-1; 8 nucleotides line up with TRBD1. Germline values: CDR1 MNHEY, CDR2 SVGAGI. The V gene end was trimmed by 2 bases and the J gene end by 4 bases; junction bases not matched to a gene: 1. This CDR3 comprises 14 residues. The CDR3 nucleotides read TGTGCCAGCAGTTACGGACAGGGTTACAATGAGCAGTTCTTC. It specifies CASSYGQGYNEQFF.

The chain combines TRBV9 with TRBJ1-4; D perhaps matches TRBD1 (5 bases). Germline CDR1 SGDLS, CDR2 YYNGEE. CDR3 length: 13 amino acids. Deletions cut 0 bases from V and 10 bases from J, with 10 bases between. The CDR3 DNA is TGTGCCAGCAGCGTAGTTCAGGGTGGAAAACTGTTTTTT. Its translation: CASSVVQGGKLFF.

This rearrangement joins TRBV19 to TRBJ2-7, with a possible D match to TRBD1 (8 bases). The CDR3 spans 14 residues. V shed 4 bases and J shed 5 bases, with 15 bases lying between them. CDR1 is LNHDA, CDR2 SQIVND, per germline (reference sequence). CDR3 residues: CASSRTGRDHEQYF. The CDR3 nucleotides read TGTGCCAGTAGTAGGACAGGGAGGGACCACGAGCAGTACTTC. The complete variable domain, with remaining parts taken from reference TRBV19 and TRBJ2-7, reads DGGITQSPKYLFRKEGQNVTLSCEQNLNHDAMYWYRQDPGQGLRLIYYSQIVNDFQKGDIAEGYSVSREKKESFPLTVTSAQKNPTAFYLCASSRTGRDHEQYFGPGTRLTVT.

The chain links TRBV19 to TRBJ2-3, with a weak D call TRBD2 (6 bases). The CDR3 extends over 13 amino acids. From germline, CDR1 is LNHDA and CDR2 SQIVND (reference sequence). V was shortened by 4 bases and J by 1 base, with 6 bases between the two germline ends. The CDR3 region has the DNA TGTGCCAGTAGTAGGGAGGGCACAGATACGCAGTATTTT. Amino acid sequence: CASSREGTDTQYF.

The chain links TRBV5-6 to TRBJ2-2; 7 nucleotides line up with TRBD1. The junction had 4 bases not matched to a gene; V was cut back by 4 bases and J by 7 bases. This CDR3 comprises 13 residues. Germline CDR1 SGHDT, CDR2 YYEEEE. The CDR3 sequence is CASSVTGLGELFF. Here the CDR3 DNA reads TGTGCCAGCAGCGTGACAGGGCTCGGGGAGCTGTTTTTT.

V and J are TRBV2 and TRBJ2-5; no reliable D call. Germline V gives CDR1 SNHLY, CDR2 FYNNEI. CDR3 length: 12 residues. V was shortened by 5 bases and J by 0 bases, with 4 bases between the two germline ends. For the CDR3, the DNA is TGTGCCAGCAGTAGTTACCAAGAGACCCAGTACTTC. Protein: CASSSYQETQYF. The whole variable domain, remainder taken from reference TRBV2 and TRBJ2-5, is EPEVTQTPSHQVTQMGQEVILRCVPISNHLYFYWYRQILGQKVEFLVSFYNNEISEKSEIFDDQFSVERPDGSNFTLKIRSTKLEDSAMYFCASSSYQETQYFGPGTRLLVL.

The J gene is TRBJ2-1, the V gene TRBV4-3; 15 bases map to TRBD2. J gave up 8 bases and V 4 bases, and 9 bases lay outside the gene matches. Germline V gene data show CDR1 as LGHNA and CDR2 as YSLEER. There are 17 residues in the CDR3. The DNA for the CDR3 is TGCGCCAGCAGCCGAAGGACTAGCGGGAGGGCGCTGGATGAGCAGTTCTTC. Amino acid sequence: CASSRRTSGRALDEQFF.

The CDR3 bases are TGTGCCAGCAGCCAAGATTGGTCGGCCCCTACCGGGGAGCTGTTTTTT. The encoded protein is CASSQDWSAPTGELFF. The gene calls are TRBV4-2 and TRBJ2-2; D uncertain. Trimming took off 0 bases at V and 5 bases at J, with 13 bases between the two ends. This CDR3 spans 16 amino acids. Germline V lookup: CDR1 LGHNA, CDR2 YNFKEQ.

The chain employs TRBV5-1 and TRBJ1-2; no firm D call. Per the germline V gene, CDR1 is SGHRS and CDR2 is YFSETQ. CDR3 size: 14 residues. V was shortened by 4 bases and J by 5 bases, with 15 bases between the two germline ends. This CDR3 reads CASSENGQKYGYTF. The CDR3 DNA sequence: TGCGCCAGCAGCGAAAACGGGCAGAAATATGGCTACACCTTC.

The chain couples TRBV28 to TRBJ1-2, with D tentatively TRBD1 (5 bases). V dropped 3 bases and J dropped 2 bases, with 10 bases sitting between them. This CDR3 has 14 residues. Germline V lookup: CDR1 MDHEN, CDR2 SYDVKM. CDR3 residues: CASSLGQMNYGYTF. CDR3 in DNA: TGTGCCAGCAGTTTGGGGCAGATGAACTATGGCTACACCTTC.

The chain carries TRBV11-3 and TRBJ2-1; a weak D match, TRBD2 (5 bases). The CDR3 runs 15 residues. The germline V gene has CDR1 SGHNT and CDR2 YENEEA. The V end lost 1 base, the J end lost 5 bases, and 12 bases lay between the germline ends. CDR3 DNA sequence: TGTGCCAGCAGCTTAGGAGCGGCCTTAAACAATGAGCAGTTCTTC. Translation: CASSLGAALNNEQFF.

The J gene is TRBJ1-5, the V gene TRBV6-5, with D possibly being TRBD1 (6 bases). Germline loops: CDR1 MNHEY, CDR2 SVGAGI. The CDR3 length is 13 residues. V lost 6 bases, J lost 4 bases, and 10 bases lay in between. This chain's CDR3 is CASRWDTNQPQHF. For the CDR3, the DNA is TGTGCCAGCAGATGGGACACGAATCAGCCCCAGCATTTT.